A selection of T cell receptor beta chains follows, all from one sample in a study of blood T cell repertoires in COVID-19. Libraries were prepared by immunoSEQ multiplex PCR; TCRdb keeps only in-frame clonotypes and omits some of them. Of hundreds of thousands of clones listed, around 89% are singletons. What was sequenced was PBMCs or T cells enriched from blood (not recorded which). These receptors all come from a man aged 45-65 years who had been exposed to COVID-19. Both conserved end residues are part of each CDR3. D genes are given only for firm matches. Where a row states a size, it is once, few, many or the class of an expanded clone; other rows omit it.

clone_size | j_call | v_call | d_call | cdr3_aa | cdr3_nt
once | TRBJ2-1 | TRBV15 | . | CATSSGTGTPNNEQFF | TGTGCCACCAGCAGCGGGACCGGGACACCGAACAATGAGCAGTTCTTC
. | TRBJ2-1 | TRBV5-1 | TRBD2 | CASTPGTSGYNEQFF | TGCGCCAGCACACCCGGGACTAGCGGCTACAATGAGCAGTTCTTC
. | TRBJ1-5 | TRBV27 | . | CASSLSIREGTRGNQPQHF | TGTGCCAGCAGTTTATCGATCAGGGAGGGTACTCGGGGCAATCAGCCCCAGCATTTT
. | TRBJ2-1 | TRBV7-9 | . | CASSFQGTERFF | TGTGCCAGCAGCTTTCAGGGAACCGAGCGGTTCTTC
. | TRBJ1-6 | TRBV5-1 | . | CASSFSGDGVGSPLHF | TGCGCCAGCAGCTTTTCGGGAGACGGGGTTGGTTCACCCCTCCACTTT
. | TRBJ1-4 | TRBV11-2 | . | CASSLDSRVSRGEKLFF | TGTGCCAGCAGCTTAGACTCCCGGGTCTCACGGGGTGAAAAACTGTTTTTT
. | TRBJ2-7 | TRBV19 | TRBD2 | CASSKALRASGGPISYEQYF | TGTGCCAGTAGTAAGGCATTAAGGGCTAGCGGGGGCCCTATTTCCTACGAGCAGTACTTC
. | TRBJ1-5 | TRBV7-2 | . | CASSLDSTNQPQHF | TGTGCCAGCAGCCTTGACAGCACCAATCAGCCCCAGCATTTT
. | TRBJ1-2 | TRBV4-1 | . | CASSQVGRREGTF | TGCGCCAGCAGCCAAGTCGGGCGGCGGGAGGGGACCTTC
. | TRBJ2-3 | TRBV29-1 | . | CSVSTDTQYF | TGCAGCGTATCGACAGATACGCAGTATTTT
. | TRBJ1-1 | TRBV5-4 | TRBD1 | CASSLYGGTGYGEAFF | TGTGCCAGCAGCCTTTACGGTGGGACAGGGTATGGTGAAGCTTTCTTT
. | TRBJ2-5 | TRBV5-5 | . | CASSLSGLRETQYF | TGTGCCAGCAGCTTGAGCGGGCTCAGAGAGACCCAGTACTTC
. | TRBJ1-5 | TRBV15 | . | CATSIGGVGNQPQHF | TGTGCCACCAGCATAGGGGGGGTCGGCAATCAGCCCCAGCATTTT
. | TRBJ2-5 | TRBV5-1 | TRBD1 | CASSRWTGGEETQYF | TGCGCCAGCAGCCGCTGGACAGGGGGCGAAGAGACCCAGTACTTC
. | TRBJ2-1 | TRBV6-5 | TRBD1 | CASSRPGTGADEQFF | TGTGCCAGCAGTCGCCCCGGGACAGGGGCCGATGAGCAGTTCTTC
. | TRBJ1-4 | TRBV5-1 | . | CASSLSENEKLFF | TGCGCCAGCAGCTTGTCGGAGAATGAAAAACTGTTTTTT
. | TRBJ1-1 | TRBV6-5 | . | CATSGHRNTEAFF | TGTGCCACCTCGGGACATCGGAACACTGAAGCTTTCTTT
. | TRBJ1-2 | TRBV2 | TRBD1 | CASNVGQGVSGGYTF | TGTGCCAGCAACGTCGGACAGGGCGTAAGTGGAGGCTACACCTTC
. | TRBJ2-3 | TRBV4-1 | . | CASSQEPTILQYF | TGCGCCAGCAGCCAAGAACCTACGATATTGCAGTATTTT
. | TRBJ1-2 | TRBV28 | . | CASSLQTRTIQGYTF | TGTGCCAGCAGTCTCCAAACCCGGACAATTCAGGGCTACACCTTC
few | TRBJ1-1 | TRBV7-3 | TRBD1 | CASSLGQGVRLNTEAFF | TGTGCCAGCAGCTTGGGACAGGGAGTAAGGTTGAACACTGAAGCTTTCTTT
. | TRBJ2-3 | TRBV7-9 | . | CASSFPWVGQADTQYF | TGTGCCAGCAGCTTCCCTTGGGTGGGGCAGGCAGATACGCAGTATTTT
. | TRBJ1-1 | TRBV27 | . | CASSLQEGITEAFF | TGTGCCAGCAGTTTACAGGAGGGTATCACTGAAGCTTTCTTT
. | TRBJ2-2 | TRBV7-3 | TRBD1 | CASSPSWTGTTGELFF | TGTGCCAGCAGCCCCTCTTGGACAGGGACTACCGGGGAGCTGTTTTTT